These 23 T cell receptor beta chains originate from one sample sequenced in a study of cytomegalovirus exposure and HLA in healthy donors. PCR involved 60 Vbeta and 13 Jbeta primers. Libraries were prepared by immunoSEQ multiplex PCR; TCRdb keeps only in-frame clonotypes and omits some of them. The data show 60,000 to 80,000 clones, approximately 80% seen once. Sequences were obtained from PBMCs. These TCRs come from a girl aged 5 to 17 in good health and CMV-seropositive.

V and J are TRBV11-2 and TRBJ2-2, with TRBD2 as a possible D gene (6 bases). The germline V gene encodes CDR1 SGHAT and CDR2 FQNNGV. The CDR3 extends over 14 amino acids. Trimming shortened V by 6 bases and J by 9 bases, and 17 bases separated the two germline ends. CDR3 residues: CASRPAGGIRELFF. The CDR3 DNA reads TGTGCCAGCAGACCCGCCGGGGGTATCCGGGAGCTGTTTTTT.

The chain couples TRBV6-5 to TRBJ1-2; 9 bases fit TRBD1. This CDR3 contains 14 residues. Germline lookup yields CDR1 MNHEY and CDR2 SVGAGI. J was trimmed by 7 bases and V by 7 bases; bases with no gene match: 10. As DNA, the CDR3 is TGTGCCAGCACCTACCTGGGACAGGGCATTGGCTACACCTTC. This gives the protein CASTYLGQGIGYTF.

The J gene is TRBJ2-1, the V gene TRBV18; 10 nucleotides align to TRBD1. CDR3 length equals 15 residues. The J segment lost 1 base and the V segment lost 3 bases, leaving 0 bases of the junction unmatched. CDR1 is KGHSH and CDR2 is LQKENI in the germline V gene. CDR3 DNA: TGTGCCAGCTCACCGGGACAGGGGTCCTACAATGAGCAGTTCTTC. Its translation: CASSPGQGSYNEQFF.

This chain connects TRBV27 to TRBJ1-5; TRBD1 matches at 9 bases. The J segment lost 6 bases and the V segment lost 5 bases, leaving 17 bases of the junction unmatched. There are 18 residues in the CDR3. Germline lookup yields CDR1 MNHEY and CDR2 SMNVEV (reference sequence). CDR3 sequence: CASSPKWGIGTGFQPQHF. The CDR3 DNA is TGTGCCAGCAGTCCAAAGTGGGGGATCGGGACAGGGTTTCAGCCCCAGCATTTT.

V usage is TRBV5-1 and J usage is TRBJ1-1; a possible D gene is TRBD1 (6 bases). CDR1 SGHRS and CDR2 YFSETQ come from the germline V gene. This CDR3 contains 15 residues. Trimming shortened V by 5 bases and J by 5 bases, and 19 bases separated the two germline ends. This chain's CDR3 is CASRRGGGTATEAFF. For the CDR3, the DNA is TGCGCCAGCAGAAGGGGGGGAGGGACGGCGACTGAAGCTTTCTTT.

A note on this clone: The identical CDR3 is also encoded by other nucleotide sequences in the sample. The V and J genes are TRBV11-2 and TRBJ1-2; D is ambiguous. CDR1 and CDR2 from the germline V gene are SGHAT and FQNNGV. V gave up 1 base and J gave up 0 bases, with 3 bases separating them. The CDR3 is 13 residues long. This CDR3 is CASSLGANYGYTF. The CDR3 nucleotides are TGTGCCAGCAGCTTAGGCGCTAACTATGGCTACACCTTC. The whole variable domain, filled in from reference TRBV11-2 and TRBJ1-2, reads EAGVAQSPRYKIIEKRQSVAFWCNPISGHATLYWYQQILGQGPKLLIQFQNNGVVDDSQLPKDRFSAERLKGVDSTLKIQPAKLEDSAVYLCASSLGANYGYTFGSGTRLTVV.

The genes are TRBV6-1 and TRBJ1-5; 8 nucleotides agree with TRBD1. Looked up from germline, CDR1 is MNHNS and CDR2 is SASEGT. The junction had 6 bases not matched to a gene; V was cut back by 5 bases and J by 3 bases. CDR3 length: 15 residues. CDR3 bases: TGTGCCAGCAGTAAGACGACAGGGGACAATCAGCCCCAGCATTTT. Translation: CASSKTTGDNQPQHF.

The rearrangement uses TRBV5-4 and TRBJ2-2; 8 bases align to TRBD2. Germline CDR1 SGHNT, CDR2 YYREEE (reference sequence). V was pared by 0 bases and J by 4 bases, with 5 bases of the junction left unmatched. CDR3 length: 16 amino acids. The chain's CDR3 is CASSLERGRGTGELFF. CDR3 nucleotides: TGTGCCAGCAGCTTGGAGCGGGGGAGGGGCACCGGGGAGCTGTTTTTT.

V usage is TRBV2 and J usage is TRBJ1-5; 11 bases line up with TRBD1. Germline CDR1 SNHLY, CDR2 FYNNEI. J lost 6 bases, V lost 5 bases, and 9 bases had no gene match. The CDR3 has 16 residues. The CDR3 region is CASSNQWTGGSQPQHF. In nucleotides, the CDR3 is TGTGCCAGCAGTAACCAGTGGACAGGGGGCAGTCAGCCCCAGCATTTT.

The CDR3: CASSPRRATGYEQYF. The DNA for the CDR3 is TGTGCCAGCAGTCCCCGTCGGGCAACAGGGTACGAGCAGTACTTC. V usage is TRBV28 and J usage is TRBJ2-7, with a tentative D call TRBD1 (6 bases). Germline lookup yields CDR1 MDHEN and CDR2 SYDVKM. The V end was cut by 5 bases, the J end by 4 bases, with 18 bases between. This CDR3 is built from 15 residues.

This chain uses TRBV5-1 with TRBJ2-7; D is undetermined. The CDR3 is 16 residues long. Germline assignment: CDR1 SGHRS and CDR2 YFSETQ. The ends were cut back, 0 bases at V and 1 base at J, with 14 bases in the middle. The CDR3 bases are TGCGCCAGCAGCTTGGAAGGCAGCGCCCTATCCTACGAGCAGTACTTC. This gives the protein CASSLEGSALSYEQYF.

The gene calls are TRBV5-4 and TRBJ2-1; 8 bases agree with TRBD2. Losses at the gene ends were 3 bases for V and 6 bases for J; bases not matched to a gene: 8. This CDR3 region has 15 residues. Germline V CDR1 and CDR2: SGHNT, YYREEE (reference sequence). CDR3 nucleotide sequence: TGTGCCAGCAGCTCTCGAGCGGGAGCCGGCAATGAGCAGTTCTTC. Residues: CASSSRAGAGNEQFF.

The rearrangement joins TRBV30 to TRBJ1-5, with a possible D match to TRBD1 (6 bases). V lost 2 bases to trimming and J lost 3 bases, with 8 bases between them. Germline CDR1 is GTSNPN and CDR2 is SVGIG (reference sequence). The CDR3 loop spans 13 amino acids. CDR3 sequence: CAWSRDTNQPQHF. As DNA, the CDR3 is TGTGCCTGGAGTCGGGACACCAATCAGCCCCAGCATTTT.

The chain links TRBV14 to TRBJ2-5; perhaps TRBD2 as D (5 bases). The germline V gene has CDR1 SGHDN and CDR2 FVKESK. The V and J ends lost 3 bases and 5 bases respectively, with 13 bases between them. CDR3 length: 14 amino acids. CDR3 protein: CASSHGGRRETQYF. The CDR3 bases are TGTGCCAGCAGCCACGGTGGGAGACGCGAGACCCAGTACTTC.

This clone came up once. The V gene is TRBV12-5, the J gene TRBJ2-2; D ambiguous. The CDR3 loop spans 11 amino acids. V was trimmed by 2 bases and J by 9 bases, leaving 4 bases between them. CDR1 is LGHNT and CDR2 is FRNRAP in the germline V gene. In DNA form, the CDR3 reads TGTGCTAGTGGTTTGTCCAGGGAGCTGTTTTTT. Protein sequence: CASGLSRELFF. Combining the CDR3 with reference TRBV12-5 and TRBJ2-2 gives the whole variable domain DARVTQTPRHKVTEMGQEVTMRCQPILGHNTVFWYRQTMMQGLELLAYFRNRAPLDDSGMPKDRFSAEMPDATLATLKIQPSEPRDSAVYFCASGLSRELFFGEGSRLTVL.

The chain employs TRBV5-1 and TRBJ2-5, with D perhaps matching TRBD1 (6 bases). The CDR3 is 14 amino acids. Germline V gene data show CDR1 as SGHRS and CDR2 as YFSETQ. V was trimmed by 0 bases and J by 5 bases, leaving 11 bases between them. This chain's CDR3 is CASSLDRAWETQYF. The CDR3 DNA sequence: TGCGCCAGCAGCTTGGACAGGGCTTGGGAGACCCAGTACTTC.

The gene calls are TRBV6-1 and TRBJ2-1; D remains unclear. V was pared by 0 bases and J by 5 bases, with 11 bases between. Germline assignment: CDR1 MNHNS and CDR2 SASEGT. CDR3 length: 15 amino acids. This CDR3 reads CASSEAGLPDNEQFF. The CDR3, as DNA: TGTGCCAGCAGTGAAGCTGGGCTACCCGACAATGAGCAGTTCTTC.

The V and J genes are TRBV5-6 and TRBJ2-7, with 7 bases matching TRBD1. The CDR3 loop spans 15 amino acids. Germline values: CDR1 SGHDT, CDR2 YYEEEE. Losses at the gene ends were 4 bases for V and 1 base for J; bases not matched to a gene: 8. The CDR3: CASSPTDRTSYEQYF. As DNA, the CDR3 is TGTGCCAGCAGCCCAACGGACAGGACGTCCTACGAGCAGTACTTC.

This sequence joins TRBV30 and TRBJ2-5; 10 bases line up with TRBD1. With the DNA end fitting TRBJ2-7 better, the J assignment may be wrong. CDR1 and CDR2 from the germline V gene are GTSNPN and SVGIG (reference sequence). This CDR3 is 14 amino acids long. The CDR3 nucleotides are TGTGCCTGGGGCACGGGACAGGGGACCTACGAGCAGTACTTC. It encodes CAWGTGQGTYEQYF.

The chain combines TRBV6-1 with TRBJ2-7; 8 bases agree with TRBD2. Trimming removed 4 bases from V and 4 bases from J; junction bases left unmatched: 6. Germline V gives CDR1 MNHNS, CDR2 SASEGT. The CDR3 totals 14 residues. CDR3 DNA: TGTGCCAGCAGTGCACTAGCGGAGCTTTACGAGCAGTACTTC. This translates into CASSALAELYEQYF.

As concerns this clone: A junction end diverges from the germline sequence, so it may reflect a read error. This chain joins TRBV7-2 and TRBJ2-7, with D uncertain. The CDR3 sequence is 12 residues long. Per the germline V gene, CDR1 is SGHTA and CDR2 is FQGNSA. In nucleotides, the CDR3 is TGTGCCAGCAGCTCCCGCGGCTACGAGCAGTGCTTC. Translating gives CASSSRGYEQCF.

The CDR3 coding sequence is TGTGCCTGGAGTACAGGACAGTCCGGGGGGAGCGAGCAGTACTTC. Amino acid sequence: CAWSTGQSGGSEQYF. The V gene is TRBV30, the J gene TRBJ2-7; tentatively, D is TRBD2 (7 bases). CDR3 length: 15 amino acids. The germline V gene has CDR1 GTSNPN and CDR2 SVGIG (reference sequence). The V gene lost 2 bases and the J gene lost 6 bases, with 20 bases spanning the gap. Full variable domain (missing parts from reference TRBV30 and TRBJ2-7): SQTIHQWPATLVQPVGSPLSLECTVEGTSNPNLYWYRQAAGRGLQLLFYSVGIGQISSEVPQNLSASRPQDRQFILSSKKLLLSDSGFYLCAWSTGQSGGSEQYFGPGTRLTVT.

CDR3 protein: CASSPSRGNEKLFF. DNA of the CDR3: TGTGCCAGCTCACCGAGCAGGGGGAATGAAAAACTGTTTTTT. The chain recombines TRBV18 with TRBJ1-4; 7 nucleotides align to TRBD1. The CDR3 extends over 14 amino acids. J gave up 5 bases and V 3 bases, and 3 bases lay outside the gene matches. Germline values: CDR1 KGHSH, CDR2 LQKENI.